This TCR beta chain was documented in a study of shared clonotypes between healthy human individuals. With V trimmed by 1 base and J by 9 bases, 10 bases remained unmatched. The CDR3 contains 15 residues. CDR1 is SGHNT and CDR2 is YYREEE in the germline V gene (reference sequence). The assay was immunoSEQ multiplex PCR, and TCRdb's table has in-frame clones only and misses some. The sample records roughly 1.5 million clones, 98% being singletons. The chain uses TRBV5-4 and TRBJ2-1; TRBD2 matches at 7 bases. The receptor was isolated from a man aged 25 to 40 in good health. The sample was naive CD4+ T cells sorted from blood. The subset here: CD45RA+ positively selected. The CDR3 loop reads CASSLLADSTAEQFF. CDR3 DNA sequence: TGTGCCAGCAGCTTGCTAGCGGACTCTACAGCTGAGCAGTTCTTC. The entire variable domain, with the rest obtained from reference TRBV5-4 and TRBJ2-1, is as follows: ETGVTQSPTHLIKTRGQQVTLRCSSQSGHNTVSWYQQALGQGPQFIFQYYREEENGRGNFPPRFSGLQFPNYSSELNVNALELDDSALYLCASSLLADSTAEQFFGPGTRLTVL.